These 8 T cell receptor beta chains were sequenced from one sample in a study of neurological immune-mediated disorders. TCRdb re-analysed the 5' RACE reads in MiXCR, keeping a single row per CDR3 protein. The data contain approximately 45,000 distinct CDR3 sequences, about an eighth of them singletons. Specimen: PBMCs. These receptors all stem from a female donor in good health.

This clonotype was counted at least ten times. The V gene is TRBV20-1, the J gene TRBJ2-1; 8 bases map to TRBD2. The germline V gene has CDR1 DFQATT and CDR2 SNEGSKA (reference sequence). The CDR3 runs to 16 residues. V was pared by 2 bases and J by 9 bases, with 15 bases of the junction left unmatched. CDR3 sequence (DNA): TGCAGTGCTAGATCCTTAGCGGGAAAACCGGTTGGTGAGCAGTTCTTC. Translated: CSARSLAGKPVGEQFF.

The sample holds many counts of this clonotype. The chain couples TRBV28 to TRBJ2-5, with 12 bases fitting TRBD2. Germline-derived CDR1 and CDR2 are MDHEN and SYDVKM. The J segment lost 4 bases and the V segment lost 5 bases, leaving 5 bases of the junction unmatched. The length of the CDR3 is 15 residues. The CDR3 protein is CASSPSLAGGETQYF. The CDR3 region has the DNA TGTGCCAGCAGTCCCTCACTAGCGGGAGGAGAGACCCAGTACTTC.

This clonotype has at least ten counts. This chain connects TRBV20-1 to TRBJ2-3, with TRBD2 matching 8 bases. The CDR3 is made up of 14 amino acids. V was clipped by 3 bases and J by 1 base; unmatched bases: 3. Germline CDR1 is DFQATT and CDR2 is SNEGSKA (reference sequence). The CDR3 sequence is CSARVREGTDTQYF. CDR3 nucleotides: TGCAGTGCTAGGGTGCGGGAGGGCACAGATACGCAGTATTTT.

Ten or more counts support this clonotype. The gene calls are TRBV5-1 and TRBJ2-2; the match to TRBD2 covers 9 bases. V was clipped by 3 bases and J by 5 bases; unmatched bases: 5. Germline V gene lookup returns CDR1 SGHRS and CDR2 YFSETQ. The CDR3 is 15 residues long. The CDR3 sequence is CASSSSGEGTGELFF. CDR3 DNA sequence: TGCGCCAGCAGCTCTAGCGGGGAAGGGACCGGGGAGCTGTTTTTT.

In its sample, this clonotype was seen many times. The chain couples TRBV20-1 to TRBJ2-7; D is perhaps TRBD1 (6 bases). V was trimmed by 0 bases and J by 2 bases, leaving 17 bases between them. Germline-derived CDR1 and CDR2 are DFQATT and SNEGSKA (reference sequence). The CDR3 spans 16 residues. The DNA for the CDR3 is TGCAGTGCTAGAGACCTCCTTACAGGGCTGACCTACGAGCAGTACTTC. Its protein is CSARDLLTGLTYEQYF.

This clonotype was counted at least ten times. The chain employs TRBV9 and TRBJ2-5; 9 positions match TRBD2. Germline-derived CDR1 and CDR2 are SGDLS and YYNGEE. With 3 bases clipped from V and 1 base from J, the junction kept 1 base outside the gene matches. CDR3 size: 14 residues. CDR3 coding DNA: TGTGCCAGCAGCGGCGGGGGGGCCCAAGAGACCCAGTACTTC. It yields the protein CASSGGGAQETQYF.

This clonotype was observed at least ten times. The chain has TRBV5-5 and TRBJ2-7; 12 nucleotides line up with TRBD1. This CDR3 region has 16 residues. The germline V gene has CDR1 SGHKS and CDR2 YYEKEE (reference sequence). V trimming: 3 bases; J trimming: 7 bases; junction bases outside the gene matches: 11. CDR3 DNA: TGTGCCAGCAGCTCCCGGGGGGGACAGGGGGCGCGAGAGCAGTACTTC. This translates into CASSSRGGQGAREQYF.

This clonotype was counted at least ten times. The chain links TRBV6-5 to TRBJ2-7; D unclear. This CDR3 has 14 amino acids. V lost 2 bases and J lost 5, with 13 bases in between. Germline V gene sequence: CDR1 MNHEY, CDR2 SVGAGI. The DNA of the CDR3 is TGTGCCAGCAGTTACGAGCAGGCCAGGCACGAGCAGTACTTC. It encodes CASSYEQARHEQYF.